The clone carrying this T cell receptor (beta chain) was observed many times. This record comes from a study of T cell changes during pregnancy in multiple sclerosis. Sequencing used immunoSEQ multiplex PCR; TCRdb keeps in-frame clones, though not all of them. The sample includes 40,000 to 55,000 clones, around 92% of them seen just once. CDR3 size: 11 residues. Deletions cut 5 bases from V and 7 bases from J, with 8 bases between. Germline assignment: CDR1 MNHNS and CDR2 SASEGT. Sequencing was performed on CD8+ T cells from peripheral blood mononuclear cells, taken after pregnancy. This chain connects TRBV6-1 to TRBJ2-5; tentatively, D is TRBD2 (5 bases). The clonotype comes from a female donor with multiple sclerosis, enrolled in a pregnancy study. The CDR3 DNA is TGTGCCAGCAGTACCGAGGGGACCCAGTACTTC. It codes for CASSTEGTQYF.